The clone carrying this T cell receptor beta chain was observed a few times. Treatment given: oral pan-JAK inhibitor, 5-10 mg twice daily. The data originate from a study of CD8+ T cells in alopecia areata. Study details: Percentage of affected scalp area was the basis on which treated patients' severity was scored.

RNA extraction and reverse transcription yielded cDNA as sequencing template. Sequencing was performed with immunoSEQ multiplex PCR; in TCRdb, only in-frame clones are kept and a portion is missing. The sample records around 200,000 clones, about three fifths being singletons. Germline CDR1 and CDR2: MNHEY and SMNVEV (reference sequence). V gave up 5 bases and J gave up 2 bases, with 13 bases separating them. This CDR3 has 15 residues. The chain combines TRBV27 with TRBJ2-1; no firm D call. The clonotype was recovered from a human donor with alopecia areata. This sample comprised CD8+ T cells sorted from blood, obtained at week 24, from a patient treated with tofacitinib. CDR3 sequence reads: CASSPAVLPYNEQFF. CDR3 bases: TGTGCCAGCAGTCCAGCTGTCCTCCCCTACAATGAGCAGTTCTTC.